This TCR beta chain was profiled in a study of blood T cell repertoires in COVID-19. Study as a whole: Donors in the United States, Italy and Spain gave samples during acute or convalescent COVID-19.

The J segment lost 9 bases and the V segment lost 8 bases, leaving 14 bases of the junction unmatched. There are 15 residues in the CDR3. Germline V gene sequence: CDR1 LNHDA, CDR2 SQIVND (reference sequence). Each participant's cohort was designated according to participant-reported clinical history. Original methodology: Estimation of nucleated cell counts was performed using reference gene primer amplification. Generated by immunoSEQ multiplex PCR, the TCRdb table keeps only in-frame clones and is missing some. The DNA gave D and trimming, while V, J and clone size come from that table. The repertoire includes a few hundred thousand clones, roughly 87% of them detected once, and under 3% sits in the top ten.

Sequenced input: PBMCs or T cells enriched from blood (not recorded which). This receptor was obtained from a woman aged 25-40 years who had recovered from COVID-19. The chain links TRBV19 to TRBJ2-1; TRBD1 agrees at 9 bases. The DNA of the CDR3 is TGTGCCAGTTGCCCCCGGGACAGGGAGTTTGTTGAGCAGTTCTTC. Encoded protein: CASCPRDREFVEQFF.